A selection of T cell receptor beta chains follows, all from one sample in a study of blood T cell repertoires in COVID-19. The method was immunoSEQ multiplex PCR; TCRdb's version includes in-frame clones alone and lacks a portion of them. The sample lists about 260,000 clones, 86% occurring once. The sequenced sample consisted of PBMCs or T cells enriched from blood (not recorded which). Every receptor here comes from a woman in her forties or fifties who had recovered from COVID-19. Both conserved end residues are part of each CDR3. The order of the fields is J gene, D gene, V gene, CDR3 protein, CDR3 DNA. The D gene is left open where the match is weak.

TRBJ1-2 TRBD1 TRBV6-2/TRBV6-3 CASSRAGGANYGYTF TGTGCCAGCAGCCGGGCAGGGGGCGCCAACTATGGCTACACCTTC
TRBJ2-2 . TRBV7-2 CASSLRGTQTNTGELFF TGTGCCAGCAGCTTAAGGGGTACCCAAACGAACACCGGGGAGCTGTTTTTT
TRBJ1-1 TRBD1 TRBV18 CASSLFQGQGAITEAFF TGTGCCAGCTCATTGTTCCAGGGACAGGGGGCGATCACTGAAGCTTTCTTT
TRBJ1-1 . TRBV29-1 CSVEVSLNTEAFF TGCAGCGTTGAAGTCAGTCTGAACACTGAAGCTTTCTTT
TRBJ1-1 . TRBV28 CASSFLERLHTEAFF TGTGCCAGCAGTTTCTTAGAGCGCCTACACACTGAAGCTTTCTTT
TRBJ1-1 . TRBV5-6 CASFRTGATEAFF TGTGCCAGCTTTCGAACAGGAGCCACTGAAGCTTTCTTT
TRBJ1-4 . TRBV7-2 CASTWGGTNEKLFF TGTGCCAGCACGTGGGGGGGCACTAATGAAAAACTGTTTTTT
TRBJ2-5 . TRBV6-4 CASSRRAGETQYF TGTGCCAGCAGTCGCCGCGCCGGAGAGACCCAGTACTTC
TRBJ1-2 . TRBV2 CASSDPPNNYGYTF TGTGCCAGCAGTGATCCCCCAAATAACTATGGCTACACCTTC
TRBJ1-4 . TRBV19 CASGKVGTTNEKLFF TGTGCCAGTGGAAAAGTGGGCACAACTAATGAAAAACTGTTTTTT
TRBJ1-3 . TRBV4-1 CASSQPARETGNTIYF TGCGCCAGCAGCCAACCTGCCAGGGAAACCGGAAACACCATATATTTT
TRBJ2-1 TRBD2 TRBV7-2 CASSGGLAVSEQFF TGTGCCAGCAGCGGTGGACTAGCGGTAAGTGAGCAGTTCTTC
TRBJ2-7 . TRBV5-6 CASSSWTEVRLYEQYF TGTGCCAGCAGCTCCTGGACGGAGGTCCGACTCTACGAGCAGTACTTC
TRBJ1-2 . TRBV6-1 CASSRPPGYTF TGTGCCAGCTCCAGGCCCCCTGGCTACACCTTC
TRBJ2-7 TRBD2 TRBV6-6 CASSLPRLSGGTTTVGSREQYF TGTGCCAGCAGTCTCCCCAGGCTGAGCGGGGGGACTACTACGGTTGGGTCGCGCGAGCAGTACTTC